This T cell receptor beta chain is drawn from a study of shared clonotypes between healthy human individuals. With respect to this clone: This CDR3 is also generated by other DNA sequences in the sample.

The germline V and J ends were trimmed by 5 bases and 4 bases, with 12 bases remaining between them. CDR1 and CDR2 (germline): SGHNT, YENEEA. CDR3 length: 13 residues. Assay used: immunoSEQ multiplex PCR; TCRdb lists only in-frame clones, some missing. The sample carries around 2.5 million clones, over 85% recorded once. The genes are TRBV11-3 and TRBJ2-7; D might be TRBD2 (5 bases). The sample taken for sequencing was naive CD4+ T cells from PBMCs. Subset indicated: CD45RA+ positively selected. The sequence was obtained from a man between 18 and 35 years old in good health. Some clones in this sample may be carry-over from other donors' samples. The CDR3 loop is CASSRTGGYEQYF. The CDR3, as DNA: TGTGCCAGCAGCCGGACTGGCGGATACGAGCAGTACTTC.